A single sample gave rise to the 13 T cell receptor beta chains below, sequenced in a study of blood T cell repertoires in COVID-19. Generated by immunoSEQ multiplex PCR, the TCRdb table keeps only in-frame clones and is missing some. The sample yields about 380,000 clones, 70% to 90% seen once. The sample consisted of PBMCs or T cells enriched from blood (not recorded which). Receptor source: a man in his thirties or forties who had recovered from COVID-19.

Comment on this clone: The sample contains more than one DNA sequence encoding this CDR3. The chain carries TRBV9 and TRBJ2-1; 8 bases align to TRBD2. Germline CDR1 reads SGDLS; CDR2 reads YYNGEE. The CDR3 consists of 15 residues. J lost 4 bases, V lost 0 bases, and 3 bases had no gene match. CDR3 in DNA: TGTGCCAGCAGCGTAGATAGCGGGGTTTACAATGAGCAGTTCTTC. This gives the protein CASSVDSGVYNEQFF. The full variable domain, its missing parts supplied by reference TRBV9 and TRBJ2-1, is DSGVTQTPKHLITATGQRVTLRCSPRSGDLSVYWYQQSLDQGLQFLIQYYNGEERAKGNILERFSAQQFPDLHSELNLSSLELGDSALYFCASSVDSGVYNEQFFGPGTRLTVL.

V is TRBV7-9 and J is TRBJ1-2, with D possibly matching TRBD1 (5 bases). The CDR3 has 12 residues. Germline V gene data show CDR1 as SEHNR and CDR2 as FQNEAQ (reference sequence). V lost 0 bases and J 7 bases, leaving 6 bases between the germline ends. CDR3: CASSLAGVGYTF. DNA of the CDR3: TGTGCCAGCAGCTTAGCAGGGGTTGGCTACACCTTC.

The chain is built from TRBV13 and TRBJ2-3; 12 nucleotides agree with TRBD2. This CDR3 contains 15 residues. CDR1 and CDR2 (germline): PRHDT, FYEKMQ (reference sequence). With 3 bases clipped from V and 5 bases from J, the junction kept 3 bases outside the gene matches. CDR3 sequence: CASSFLAGGLDTQYF. In DNA, the CDR3 is TGTGCCAGCAGCTTCCTAGCGGGGGGGCTAGATACGCAGTATTTT. Full variable domain (rest looked up from reference TRBV13 and TRBJ2-3): AAGVIQSPRHLIKEKRETATLKCYPIPRHDTVYWYQQGPGQDPQFLISFYEKMQSDKGSIPDRFSAQQFSDYHSELNMSSLELGDSALYFCASSFLAGGLDTQYFGPGTRLTVL.

The chain employs TRBV19 and TRBJ2-7, with 8 bases fitting TRBD1. Germline V gene lookup returns CDR1 LNHDA and CDR2 SQIVND (reference sequence). Germline trimming cut 6 bases from V and 6 bases from J; bases unmatched to any gene: 4. This CDR3 comprises 12 residues. The CDR3 region is CASSRTGIEQYF. In nucleotides, the CDR3 is TGTGCCAGTAGCCGGACAGGGATCGAGCAGTACTTC.

The rearrangement links TRBV3-1 (or the pseudogene TRBV3-2) to TRBJ2-2, with 7 bases aligning to TRBD1. After removal of 4 bases from V and 1 base from J, the junction contained 3 bases not matched to a gene. CDR3 size: 15 residues. Per the germline V gene, CDR1 is LGHDT and CDR2 is YNNKEL (reference sequence). Written as DNA, the CDR3 is TGTGCCAGCAGCCGGGGACAGATGAACACCGGGGAGCTGTTTTTT. Translated, it gives CASSRGQMNTGELFF.

The chain combines TRBV11-2 with TRBJ2-3; the D is unclear. The CDR3 sequence is 14 residues long. Germline V gene sequence: CDR1 SGHAT, CDR2 FQNNGV. V was trimmed by 1 base and J by 0 bases, leaving 5 bases between them. CDR3 amino acids: CASSLVRSTDTQYF. CDR3 DNA: TGTGCCAGCAGCTTAGTTCGTAGCACAGATACGCAGTATTTT.

The V and J genes are TRBV5-1 and TRBJ1-5; TRBD1 agrees at 7 bases. The CDR3 extends over 14 amino acids. Germline CDR1 reads SGHRS; CDR2 reads YFSETQ. V shed 4 bases and J 6 bases; nucleotides not matched to a gene: 7. The CDR3 reads CASSPQGEPQPQHF. The CDR3 DNA is TGCGCCAGCAGCCCTCAGGGGGAACCTCAGCCCCAGCATTTT.

The rearrangement uses TRBV28 and TRBJ1-4; D might be TRBD1 (6 bases). This CDR3 has 13 residues. Trimming removed 10 bases at V and 5 bases at J, with 14 bases between. Per the germline V gene, CDR1 is MDHEN and CDR2 is SYDVKM. CDR3 loop: CAIQDSLNEKLFF. The CDR3 coding sequence is TGTGCCATACAGGACAGTCTAAATGAAAAACTGTTTTTT.

This chain uses TRBV4-3 with TRBJ1-1, with D perhaps TRBD1 (5 bases). CDR3 length: 14 amino acids. Germline V gene lookup returns CDR1 LGHNA and CDR2 YSLEER. V was clipped by 4 bases and J by 5 bases, with 14 bases between them. In DNA, the CDR3 is TGCGCCAGCAGCCCCGGGGGGAGCGGTACTGAAGCTTTCTTT. It is translated as CASSPGGSGTEAFF.

The rearrangement uses TRBV4-1 and TRBJ2-1; 8 bases are shared with TRBD2. The V and J ends lost 2 bases and 6 bases, in that order; junction bases with no gene match: 6. The CDR3 consists of 15 residues. CDR1 is MGHRA and CDR2 is YSYEKL in the germline V gene. The CDR3 DNA follows: TGCGCCAGCAGCCAAAGGCGGGGGGCCCTCAATGAGCAGTTCTTC. This codes for CASSQRRGALNEQFF.

The chain is built from TRBV6-1 and TRBJ1-1; D is perhaps TRBD1 (6 bases). The CDR3 extends over 12 amino acids. Trimming removed 3 bases at V and 5 bases at J, with 7 bases between. CDR1 and CDR2 from the germline V gene are MNHNS and SASEGT. CDR3 sequence: CASSDRGTEAFF. The CDR3 DNA follows: TGTGCCAGCAGTGACAGGGGAACTGAAGCTTTCTTT.

The chain is built from TRBV19 and TRBJ2-3, with TRBD2 matching 14 bases. The CDR3 runs to 16 residues. Germline V gene lookup returns CDR1 LNHDA and CDR2 SQIVND (reference sequence). The V segment lost 3 bases and the J segment 1 base; nucleotides outside the gene matches: 0. The CDR3 sequence: CASSMGLAGGTDTQYF. The CDR3 bases are TGTGCCAGTAGTATGGGACTAGCGGGGGGCACAGATACGCAGTATTTT. Together with reference TRBV19 and TRBJ2-3, the CDR3 gives the full variable domain: DGGITQSPKYLFRKEGQNVTLSCEQNLNHDAMYWYRQDPGQGLRLIYYSQIVNDFQKGDIAEGYSVSREKKESFPLTVTSAQKNPTAFYLCASSMGLAGGTDTQYFGPGTRLTVL.

This sequence joins TRBV5-1 and TRBJ2-5; 13 bases fit TRBD2. With 4 bases clipped from V and 13 bases from J, the junction kept 7 bases outside the gene matches. The germline CDR1 and CDR2 sequences are SGHRS and YFSETQ. The CDR3 sequence is 13 residues long. DNA for the CDR3: TGCGCCAGCAGCGAAGGGACTAGCGGGGCCCCGTACTTC. Its translation is CASSEGTSGAPYF.